These 19 T cell receptor beta chains were sequenced from one sample in a study of T-cell reconstitution after alpha-beta-depleted transplantation in children. It was with unique molecular identifiers that the TCRbeta library was prepared. Each CDR3 protein is one row after TCRdb ran MiXCR on the PCR reads. The table records some 350,000 distinct CDR3 sequences, over 9% of them present only once. Source: PBMCs from the stem cell graft donor, taken from the stem cell graft. The receptors were sampled from a human donor who donated a stem cell graft to a child with acute lymphoblastic leukemia.

This chain joins TRBV7-8 and TRBJ2-1, with TRBD2 identical over 12 bases. The V segment lost 3 bases and the J segment 2 bases; nucleotides outside the gene matches: 11. This CDR3 has 19 amino acids. Germline loops: CDR1 SGHVS, CDR2 FQNEAQ. CDR3 DNA sequence: TGTGCCAGCAGCTTGCGACTAGCGGGAGTTGGACCCACCTACAATGAGCAGTTCTTC. Protein sequence: CASSLRLAGVGPTYNEQFF. Looking up the rest from reference TRBV7-8 and TRBJ2-1 gives the full variable domain: GAGVSQSPRYKVAKRGQDVALRCDPISGHVSLFWYQQALGQGPEFLTYFQNEAQLDKSGLPSDRFFAERPEGSVSTLKIQRTQQEDSAVYLCASSLRLAGVGPTYNEQFFGPGTRLTVL.

This clonotype has more than one count but fewer than ten. This sequence joins TRBV7-2 and TRBJ1-4; 10 positions agree with TRBD1. The length of the CDR3 is 15 residues. Germline trimming cut 2 bases from V and 8 bases from J; bases unmatched to any gene: 5. Germline V gives CDR1 SGHTA, CDR2 FQGNSA. CDR3 protein: CASSLPGQGWEKLFF. The CDR3 DNA reads as TGTGCCAGCAGCTTACCGGGACAGGGGTGGGAAAAACTGTTTTTT.

The chain joins TRBV27 to TRBJ2-1, with TRBD1 matching 7 bases. Germline values: CDR1 MNHEY, CDR2 SMNVEV (reference sequence). V dropped 4 bases and J dropped 7; count of bases not matched to a gene: 10. CDR3 length: 15 amino acids. The CDR3 loop is CASSSRGPLGNEQFF. In DNA, the CDR3 is TGTGCCAGCAGTTCGAGGGGGCCTCTTGGGAATGAGCAGTTCTTC.

This chain joins TRBV7-9 and TRBJ2-7; either TRBD1 or TRBD2 may fit D (5 bases each). The CDR3 covers 15 residues. Trimming removed 0 bases from V and 0 bases from J, with 9 bases in between. Germline lookup yields CDR1 SEHNR and CDR2 FQNEAQ (reference sequence). CDR3 bases: TGTGCCAGCAGCTTAGCGGGGACGGTCTCCTACGAGCAGTACTTC. This translates into CASSLAGTVSYEQYF.

This chain joins TRBV9 and TRBJ2-1; TRBD2 matches at 7 bases. The CDR3 extends over 17 amino acids. V lost 0 bases and J lost 2; bases outside the gene matches: 8. The germline CDR1 and CDR2 sequences are SGDLS and YYNGEE. For the CDR3, the DNA is TGTGCCAGCAGCGTAGGCAGCGGGATTACCCCCTACAATGAGCAGTTCTTC. This codes for CASSVGSGITPYNEQFF.

The CDR3 sequence: CASSSGLITDTQYF. CDR3 bases: TGCGCCAGCAGCTCGGGACTAATCACAGATACGCAGTATTTT. The J gene is TRBJ2-3, the V gene TRBV5-1; TRBD2 matches 7 bases. Germline V gene data show CDR1 as SGHRS and CDR2 as YFSETQ. The CDR3 contains 14 residues. The ends lost 3 bases at V and 2 bases at J; junction bases unmatched: 3.

This clonotype was seen at least ten times. V is TRBV5-1 and J is TRBJ2-1; 8 bases map to TRBD2. This CDR3 has 15 residues. V shed 4 bases, J shed 9 bases, and the junction held 12 bases outside the gene matches. Germline V lookup: CDR1 SGHRS, CDR2 YFSETQ. CDR3 protein: CASSPVSGSGAEQFF. DNA for the CDR3: TGCGCCAGCAGCCCGGTAAGCGGGAGCGGGGCTGAGCAGTTCTTC.

V usage is TRBV20-1 and J usage is TRBJ1-5, with D unresolved. V lost 3 bases, J lost 9 bases, and 18 bases lay in between. This CDR3 has 14 amino acids. CDR1 and CDR2 (germline): DFQATT, SNEGSKA (reference sequence). The DNA of the CDR3 is TGCAGTGCTAGCGGTGCCGGGCCTCAATCGCCCCAGCATTTT. Its protein product is CSASGAGPQSPQHF.

This clonotype showed up just a few times. The gene calls are TRBV7-2 and TRBJ2-4; D gene uncertain. Germline CDR1 and CDR2: SGHTA and FQGNSA. The CDR3 contains 13 residues. Trimming took 0 bases from V and 7 from J, leaving 7 bases between them. CDR3 loop: CASSLAEGNIQYF. DNA of the CDR3: TGTGCCAGCAGCTTAGCGGAAGGGAACATTCAGTACTTC. Filled out from reference TRBV7-2 and TRBJ2-4, the complete variable domain reads GAGVSQSPSNKVTEKGKDVELRCDPISGHTALYWYRQSLGQGLEFLIYFQGNSAPDKSGLPSDRFSAERTGGSVSTLTIQRTQQEDSAVYLCASSLAEGNIQYFGAGTRLSVL.

The chain is built from TRBV19 and TRBJ2-7, with 7 bases that match TRBD1. The CDR3 has 15 amino acids. The germline V gene encodes CDR1 LNHDA and CDR2 SQIVND (reference sequence). The V and J ends lost 9 bases and 0 bases, in that order; junction bases with no gene match: 11. The DNA of the CDR3 is TGTGCCAGCCCACCGTGGGACAGAGGCTCCTACGAGCAGTACTTC. Protein: CASPPWDRGSYEQYF.

This rearrangement joins TRBV7-6 to TRBJ2-2; D might be TRBD1 (6 bases). This CDR3 contains 11 residues. Germline lookup yields CDR1 SGHVS and CDR2 FNYEAQ. Deletions cut 10 bases from V and 6 bases from J, with 9 bases between. The CDR3 nucleotides read TGTGCCACCAGGGGCCCCGGGGAGCTGTTTTTT. Translating it yields CATRGPGELFF.

This chain links TRBV9 with TRBJ1-3, with D possibly TRBD1 on 5 matching bases. Looked up from germline, CDR1 is SGDLS and CDR2 is YYNGEE. V lost 3 bases to trimming and J lost 0 bases, with 13 bases between them. This CDR3 region has 16 residues. CDR3 bases: TGTGCCAGCAGCGACTTCTCAGGGTTCTCTGGAAACACCATATATTTT. Amino acids: CASSDFSGFSGNTIYF.

This clonotype occurred many times. The chain has TRBV20-1 and TRBJ2-1; 13 nucleotides align to TRBD2. The V gene's germline CDR1 is DFQATT and CDR2 SNEGSKA (reference sequence). This CDR3 is 14 amino acids long. Germline trimming cut 1 base from V and 9 bases from J; bases unmatched to any gene: 3. The CDR3 reads CSARGTSGSGEQFF. CDR3 DNA sequence: TGCAGTGCTAGAGGGACTAGCGGGAGCGGTGAGCAGTTCTTC.

In this sample, this clonotype turned up many times. This sequence joins TRBV4-3 and TRBJ1-1; D possibly corresponds to TRBD1 (6 bases). Trimming shortened V by 1 base and J by 0 bases, and 12 bases separated the two germline ends. CDR1 is LGHNA, CDR2 YSLEER, per germline. This CDR3 comprises 16 residues. CDR3 in DNA: TGCGCCAGCAGCCAAGGTACAGGGTACTTGAACACTGAAGCTTTCTTT. This translates into CASSQGTGYLNTEAFF.

The table lists this clonotype with a few counts. The chain has TRBV6-5 and TRBJ1-2; D possibly corresponds to TRBD1 (6 bases). Germline V CDR1 and CDR2: MNHEY, SVGAGI. This CDR3 is 15 amino acids long. V was pared by 4 bases and J by 5 bases, with 17 bases between. The CDR3: CASSSTGRGIYGYTF. CDR3 in DNA: TGTGCCAGCAGTTCCACAGGGAGAGGGATTTATGGCTACACCTTC.

This clonotype came up a few times. V usage is TRBV7-2 and J usage is TRBJ1-4, with a tentative D call TRBD1 (6 bases). V lost 4 bases to trimming and J lost 6 bases, with 18 bases between them. This CDR3 spans 16 amino acids. CDR1 is SGHTA, CDR2 FQGNSA, per germline. CDR3 sequence (DNA): TGTGCCAGCAGCTCCCGGGGACATGGGGCGGATGAAAAACTGTTTTTT. Protein sequence: CASSSRGHGADEKLFF.

The chain employs TRBV3-1 and TRBJ1-5; the match to TRBD1 covers 7 bases. Germline loops: CDR1 LGHDT, CDR2 YNNKEL (reference sequence). V dropped 1 base and J dropped 3; count of bases not matched to a gene: 3. CDR3 length: 15 residues. The CDR3 DNA sequence: TGTGCCAGCAGCCAAGCCGGGACAGTCAATCAGCCCCAGCATTTT. This codes for CASSQAGTVNQPQHF.

The sample holds many counts of this clonotype. V usage is TRBV12-3 or TRBV12-4 and J usage is TRBJ2-7; weak D call: TRBD2 (6 bases). V lost 3 bases to trimming and J lost 6 bases, with 12 bases between them. This CDR3 is built from 13 residues. DNA of the CDR3: TGTGCCAGCAGTTTTGGGGCGGGAACCGAGCAGTACTTC. It yields the protein CASSFGAGTEQYF.

This clonotype was observed a few times. V is TRBV5-5 and J is TRBJ2-2, with D tentatively TRBD1 or TRBD2 (6 bases each). The CDR3 has 14 residues. Per germline, CDR1 SGHKS and CDR2 YYEKEE (reference sequence). The germline V and J ends were trimmed by 6 bases and 5 bases, with 14 bases remaining between them. The CDR3 sequence is CASTWGAGTGELFF. CDR3 DNA: TGTGCCAGCACGTGGGGGGCAGGGACCGGGGAGCTGTTTTTT.